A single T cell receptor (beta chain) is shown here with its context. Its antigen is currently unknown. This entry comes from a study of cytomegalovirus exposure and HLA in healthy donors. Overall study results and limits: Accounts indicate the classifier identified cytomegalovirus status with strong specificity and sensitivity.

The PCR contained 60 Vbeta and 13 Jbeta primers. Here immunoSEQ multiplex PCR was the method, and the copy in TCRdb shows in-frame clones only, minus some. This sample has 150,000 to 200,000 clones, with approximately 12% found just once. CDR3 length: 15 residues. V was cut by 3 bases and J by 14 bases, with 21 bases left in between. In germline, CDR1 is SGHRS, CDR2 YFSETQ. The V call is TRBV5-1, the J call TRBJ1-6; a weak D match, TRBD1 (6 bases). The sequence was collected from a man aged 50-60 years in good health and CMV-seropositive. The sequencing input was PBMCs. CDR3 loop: CASSSGGARRTALHF. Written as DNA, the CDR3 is TGCGCCAGCAGCTCCGGGGGGGCGAGGAGAACAGCCCTCCACTTT. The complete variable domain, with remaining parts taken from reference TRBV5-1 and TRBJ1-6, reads KAGVTQTPRYLIKTRGQQVTLSCSPISGHRSVSWYQQTPGQGLQFLFEYFSETQRNKGNFPGRFSGRQFSNSRSEMNVSTLELGDSALYLCASSSGGARRTALHFGNGTRLTVT.